Below are 30 T cell receptor beta chains sequenced from a single sample in a study of control samples from healthy donors and cancer patients. Produced via immunoSEQ multiplex PCR; TCRdb's table is partial and in-frame only. The repertoire holds about 99,000 clones, with roughly 89% as singletons. Sequencing was done on a sample of PBMCs. These receptors were collected from a man aged 60 to 69 with lung cancer.

The J gene is TRBJ1-3, the V gene TRBV3-1 (or the pseudogene TRBV3-2); no firm D call. CDR1 and CDR2 from the germline V gene are LGHDT and YNNKEL (reference sequence). This CDR3 comprises 11 residues. The V gene lost 4 bases and the J gene lost 5 bases, with 3 bases spanning the gap. Here the CDR3 DNA reads TGTGCCAGCAGCCTTCGAAACACCATATATTTT. Translating it yields CASSLRNTIYF.

V usage is TRBV6-4 and J usage is TRBJ2-5; D remains ambiguous. This CDR3 has 13 residues. CDR1 is MRHNA, CDR2 SNTAGT, per germline. The V end lost 5 bases, the J end lost 4 bases, and 11 bases lay between the germline ends. This chain's CDR3 is CASSSFLGETQYF. Here the CDR3 DNA reads TGTGCCAGCAGTAGCTTTCTAGGAGAGACCCAGTACTTC.

The V and J genes are TRBV27 and TRBJ2-7; D is uncertain. Trimming took 3 bases from V and 9 from J, leaving 9 bases between them. Germline V CDR1 and CDR2: MNHEY, SMNVEV (reference sequence). The CDR3 consists of 11 residues. Here the CDR3 DNA reads TGTGCCAGCAGTTTTGGGTTAGGGCAGTACGTC. Translation: CASSFGLGQYV.

The sample holds one count of this clone. The rearrangement joins TRBV2 to TRBJ2-5; no definite D call. CDR1 is SNHLY, CDR2 FYNNEI, per germline. The CDR3 loop spans 14 amino acids. V gave up 3 bases and J gave up 2 bases, with 10 bases separating them. The CDR3 nucleotides are TGTGCCAGCAGTGACGTAACAGCACAAGAGACCCAGTACTTC. Its protein is CASSDVTAQETQYF.

This chain uses TRBV6-5 with TRBJ1-2; D is ambiguous. The CDR3 runs to 13 residues. Germline CDR1 MNHEY, CDR2 SVGAGI. The germline V and J ends were trimmed by 2 bases and 6 bases, with 10 bases remaining between them. Written as DNA, the CDR3 is TGTGCCAGCAGTTACGCCTCGGGGAATGGCTACACCTTC. Protein: CASSYASGNGYTF.

The V call is TRBV4-2, the J call TRBJ1-1; D ambiguous. Trimming cost V 4 bases and J 1 base, with 10 bases left between them. Germline V gives CDR1 LGHNA, CDR2 YNFKEQ. The CDR3 has 14 amino acids. As DNA, the CDR3 is TGTGCCAGCAGCCGGGAAGGACGGAACACTGAAGCTTTCTTT. Its protein is CASSREGRNTEAFF.

This clone was counted a single time. This chain joins TRBV7-9 and TRBJ1-5; D gene ambiguous. V was clipped by 1 base and J by 12 bases, with 19 bases between them. The CDR3 is 15 residues long. Germline V CDR1 and CDR2: SEHNR, FQNEAQ (reference sequence). CDR3 bases: TGTGCCAGCAGCTTAGGAGGGTCCCTGGATGGGCTCCAGCATTTT. This gives the protein CASSLGGSLDGLQHF.

V gene TRBV3-1 (or the pseudogene TRBV3-2) combines with J gene TRBJ2-2, with D unclear. CDR1 is LGHDT, CDR2 YNNKEL, per germline (reference sequence). Trimming removed 4 bases from V and 5 bases from J, with 17 bases in between. The CDR3 sequence is 16 residues long. CDR3 nucleotides: TGTGCCAGCAGCCTTTCCAGGTACAGACGGACCGGGGAGCTGTTTTTT. Translation: CASSLSRYRRTGELFF.

The chain combines TRBV6-5 with TRBJ2-7, with unresolved D. Germline V gene lookup returns CDR1 MNHEY and CDR2 SVGAGI. Trimming cost V 7 bases and J 3 bases, with 7 bases left between them. This CDR3 contains 11 residues. CDR3 loop: CASNNYYEQYF. In DNA, the CDR3 is TGTGCCAGCAATAACTACTACGAGCAGTACTTC.

The chain links TRBV4-1 to TRBJ1-5; D unclear. Germline CDR1 is MGHRA and CDR2 is YSYEKL. The CDR3 has 15 residues. V gave up 4 bases and J gave up 1 base, with 11 bases separating them. CDR3 in DNA: TGCGCCAGCAGCCTCCGGGGAACGAGCAATCAGCCCCAGCATTTT. This sequence encodes CASSLRGTSNQPQHF.

The CDR3 loop reads CAWNRDGQETQYF. The CDR3 DNA is TGTGCCTGGAACAGGGACGGGCAAGAGACCCAGTACTTC. The rearrangement uses TRBV30 and TRBJ2-5, with D perhaps matching TRBD1 (6 bases). This CDR3 contains 13 residues. Germline V gene sequence: CDR1 GTSNPN, CDR2 SVGIG (reference sequence). V was trimmed by 4 bases and J by 2 bases, leaving 11 bases between them.

The CDR3 DNA follows: TGTGCCAGCAATCCAGCGGGGGGCACAGATACGCAGTATTTT. Encoded protein: CASNPAGGTDTQYF. The chain has TRBV14 and TRBJ2-3, with 8 bases that match TRBD2. Trimming cost V 7 bases and J 1 base; bases outside gene matches: 4. This CDR3 comprises 14 residues. The germline CDR1 and CDR2 sequences are SGHDN and FVKESK.

This chain joins TRBV12-5 and TRBJ2-5; D possibly corresponds to TRBD1 (5 bases). Germline V gene sequence: CDR1 LGHNT, CDR2 FRNRAP. This CDR3 has 17 amino acids. Between the trimmed V and J ends, which lost 0 bases and 1 base, there was a span of 15 bases. CDR3 in DNA: TGTGCTAGTGGTTTGGTATGGCAGGGCTTCTTCCAAGAGACCCAGTACTTC. The encoded protein is CASGLVWQGFFQETQYF.

This chain uses TRBV7-6 with TRBJ1-4; tentatively, D is TRBD1 (5 bases). Between the trimmed V and J ends, which lost 5 bases and 7 bases, there was a span of 17 bases. Germline V gives CDR1 SGHVS, CDR2 FNYEAQ. The CDR3 has 15 amino acids. CDR3 loop: CASSHRGLRGEKLFF. The CDR3, as DNA: TGTGCCAGCAGCCACCGGGGACTTAGGGGTGAAAAACTGTTTTTT.

Only one count was recorded for this clone. CDR3 residues: CASSPRPTGSEAFF. DNA of the CDR3: TGTGCCAGCAGCCCTAGGCCGACAGGCTCTGAAGCTTTCTTT. The V gene is TRBV11-2, the J gene TRBJ1-1, with TRBD1 as a possible D gene (6 bases). The germline V gene has CDR1 SGHAT and CDR2 FQNNGV. This CDR3 spans 14 amino acids. The germline V and J ends were trimmed by 5 bases and 6 bases, with 16 bases remaining between them.

This clone was counted once. V is TRBV6-1 and J is TRBJ1-3; D is ambiguous. The germline gives CDR1 MNHNS, CDR2 SASEGT. V was cut by 0 bases and J by 4 bases, with 16 bases left in between. This CDR3 is 17 amino acids long. In DNA form, the CDR3 reads TGTGCCAGCAGTGAAGCGGTTCGGAGTTTCACGGGAAACACCATATATTTT. Residues: CASSEAVRSFTGNTIYF.

J is TRBJ1-4 and V is TRBV7-9, with D tentatively TRBD1 (5 bases). This CDR3 spans 15 amino acids. The germline V and J ends were trimmed by 1 base and 5 bases, with 11 bases remaining between them. CDR1 and CDR2 from the germline V gene are SEHNR and FQNEAQ (reference sequence). The CDR3: CASSLVSGGNEKLFF. CDR3 nucleotide sequence: TGTGCCAGCAGCTTAGTCTCCGGGGGGAATGAAAAACTGTTTTTT. Drawing the rest from reference TRBV7-9 and TRBJ1-4, the complete variable domain is DTGVSQNPRHKITKRGQNVTFRCDPISEHNRLYWYRQTLGQGPEFLTYFQNEAQLEKSRLLSDRFSAERPKGSFSTLEIQRTEQGDSAMYLCASSLVSGGNEKLFFGSGTQLSVL.

The V call is TRBV6-5, the J call TRBJ1-1; no clear D gene. The CDR3 covers 14 residues. Between the trimmed V and J ends, which lost 6 bases and 1 base, there was a span of 12 bases. Germline assignment: CDR1 MNHEY and CDR2 SVGAGI. The CDR3 DNA follows: TGTGCCAGCAGCGGTGAGGGAAAGAACACTGAAGCTTTCTTT. Translating it yields CASSGEGKNTEAFF.

This rearrangement joins TRBV13 to TRBJ1-4; TRBD1 aligns across 9 bases. Germline loops: CDR1 PRHDT, CDR2 FYEKMQ (reference sequence). The CDR3 has 15 amino acids. Trimming removed 5 bases from V and 8 bases from J; junction bases left unmatched: 9. For the CDR3, the DNA is TGTGCCAGCAGCATCGGGACAGGGCTTTGGGAAAAACTGTTTTTT. This sequence encodes CASSIGTGLWEKLFF.

The gene calls are TRBV3-1 (or the pseudogene TRBV3-2) and TRBJ2-7; 13 bases match TRBD2. V lost 0 bases, J lost 4 bases, and 6 bases stayed unmatched. The germline V gene encodes CDR1 LGHDT and CDR2 YNNKEL (reference sequence). The CDR3 sequence is 17 residues long. This chain's CDR3 is CASSQDQGLAGQYEQYF. Written as DNA, the CDR3 is TGTGCCAGCAGCCAAGATCAGGGACTAGCGGGGCAATACGAGCAGTACTTC.

The V call is TRBV5-1, the J call TRBJ1-1; no clear D gene. This CDR3 contains 14 residues. With 0 bases removed from V and 5 bases from J, the gap between germline ends came to 11 bases. Germline V gene data show CDR1 as SGHRS and CDR2 as YFSETQ. For the CDR3, the DNA is TGCGCCAGCAGCTTGGGCTCCTTGGGGACTGAAGCTTTCTTT. It specifies CASSLGSLGTEAFF.

The rearrangement links TRBV19 to TRBJ1-6, with D maybe TRBD1 (5 bases). Germline V gives CDR1 LNHDA, CDR2 SQIVND (reference sequence). Trimming cost V 3 bases and J 7 bases, with 13 bases left between them. The CDR3 loop spans 15 amino acids. The CDR3 nucleotides are TGTGCCAGTAGTATCGGGGGAATGGGCAATTCACCCCTCCACTTT. Protein sequence: CASSIGGMGNSPLHF.

The chain recombines TRBV10-3 with TRBJ1-2; 10 bases map to TRBD1. The CDR3 has 14 residues. Germline CDR1 and CDR2: ENHRY and SYGVKD. V shed 5 bases and J 3 bases; nucleotides not matched to a gene: 3. The CDR3 bases are TGTGCCATCAGTCCCGGACAGGGGGACTATGGCTACACCTTC. Amino acids: CAISPGQGDYGYTF.

The V gene is TRBV12-3 or TRBV12-4, the J gene TRBJ1-4; D is perhaps TRBD1 (6 bases). There are 12 residues in the CDR3. Trimming removed 8 bases from V and 16 bases from J, with 20 bases in between. CDR3: CASGFGNRDPFF. The CDR3 bases are TGTGCCAGCGGATTTGGGAACAGGGACCCGTTTTTT.

This clone occurred once. The CDR3: CASSVGQAYSYEQYF. The DNA of the CDR3 is TGTGCCAGCAGCGTCGGACAGGCCTACTCCTACGAGCAGTACTTC. The V gene is TRBV9, the J gene TRBJ2-7; 7 bases line up with TRBD1. The J segment lost 0 bases and the V segment lost 2 bases, leaving 5 bases of the junction unmatched. The CDR3 runs to 15 residues. CDR1 is SGDLS and CDR2 is YYNGEE in the germline V gene. The full variable domain, its missing parts supplied by reference TRBV9 and TRBJ2-7, is DSGVTQTPKHLITATGQRVTLRCSPRSGDLSVYWYQQSLDQGLQFLIQYYNGEERAKGNILERFSAQQFPDLHSELNLSSLELGDSALYFCASSVGQAYSYEQYFGPGTRLTVT.

The J gene is TRBJ1-1, the V gene TRBV9; D uncertain. The CDR3 length is 14 residues. V was cut by 0 bases and J by 1 base, with 7 bases left in between. Germline V gene lookup returns CDR1 SGDLS and CDR2 YYNGEE. The CDR3: CASSVAQQNTEAFF. The DNA for the CDR3 is TGTGCCAGCAGCGTAGCACAGCAGAACACTGAAGCTTTCTTT.

The genes are TRBV11-3 and TRBJ2-1; the match to TRBD2 covers 13 bases. The germline gives CDR1 SGHNT, CDR2 YENEEA. The CDR3 extends over 17 amino acids. V was pared by 1 base and J by 8 bases, with 8 bases of the junction left unmatched. The CDR3 DNA reads as TGTGCCAGCAGCTTAGGTTTGACTAGCGGGGGGATGCATGAGCAGTTCTTC. Translated: CASSLGLTSGGMHEQFF.

This clone has just one count. The rearrangement uses TRBV14 and TRBJ1-1; D uncertain. Trimming left V 0 bases short and J 3 bases short, with 5 bases between. This CDR3 contains 13 residues. Germline CDR1 is SGHDN and CDR2 is FVKESK. DNA for the CDR3: TGTGCCAGCAGCCAAGATCGGCACACTGAAGCTTTCTTT. Translation: CASSQDRHTEAFF.

The gene calls are TRBV30 and TRBJ1-1, with 11 nucleotides matching TRBD1. Trimming removed 3 bases from V and 11 bases from J; junction bases left unmatched: 17. The CDR3 is 16 residues long. CDR1 and CDR2 from the germline V gene are GTSNPN and SVGIG (reference sequence). As DNA, the CDR3 is TGTGCCTGGAGACTATTGCGCCCCGGGACAGGGGGTAGGGCTTTCTTT. Protein product: CAWRLLRPGTGGRAFF.

This clone has a handful of counts. The rearrangement uses TRBV6-1 and TRBJ1-5; D gene ambiguous. The CDR3 extends over 15 amino acids. V was trimmed by 3 bases and J by 3 bases, leaving 12 bases between them. Germline V CDR1 and CDR2: MNHNS, SASEGT. The CDR3 sequence: CASSDLWVDNQPQHF. Written as DNA, the CDR3 is TGTGCCAGCAGTGATCTGTGGGTAGACAATCAGCCCCAGCATTTT.